This T cell receptor beta chain was retrieved from a study of blood T cell repertoires in COVID-19 (TCRdb year 2020). With respect to the entire study: Samples from collaborators originated in the United States, Italy and Spain and spanned both the acute and convalescent phases of COVID-19. The material from the prospective study consisted of cDNA or gDNA derived from T cells, B-cell-depleted T cells, or PBMCs. Subjects who had been exposed to COVID-19, were actively infected with it, or had recovered from it provided the deeply sampled blood TCRbeta repertoires that made up the dataset. The repertoires were released in a freely available public database meant as a resource for research on the immune response to SARS-CoV-2. The samples were drawn from the first 160 participants of the ongoing ImmuneRACE study and from 1,254 subjects provided by 6 global collaborators. A de-identified subject ID, COVID-19 status, age in years and sex were almost always included in the sample metadata. HLA class I and class II types, where available, came from metadata supplied by the sample provider rather than from assay-based typing.

In the case of this clone: Its antigen remains undetermined. No much larger clone is present one base from it, and per-base qualities are unavailable.

Reading from cysteine to phenylalanine, the CDR3 counts 16 amino acids. Only the CDR3 DNA is retained, 48 bases long and in frame from the first base. V loses 5 bases of germline sequence and J loses 3 bases, and the interval between the two ends is 17 bases. As encoded in the germline V gene, CDR1 is MDHEN while CDR2 is SYDVKM. One collaborating source in Seattle enrolled patients while the patients were actively infected and followed the patients over time throughout the course of disease. Each collaborating institution followed its own protocols to collect whole blood in K2EDTA tubes. For TCRbeta analysis, collaborators shipped samples as frozen whole blood, isolated PBMCs, or DNA extracted from either of those sample types. Findings and caveats that apply to the study as a whole: How much clinical and demographic metadata was included differed by source and by participant, and the metadata was provided uncurated.

TCRbeta CDR3 regions were amplified from genomic DNA by means of the immunoSEQ Assay, a bias-controlled multiplex PCR. The study's own analysis went as follows. The number of nucleated cells in each sample was estimated by amplification of reference gene primers within the assay. To quantify the absolute abundance of each unique TCRbeta CDR3 rearrangement, sequence reads were collapsed and filtered. Productive Simpson clonality was computed per sample as the square root of Simpson's diversity index over productive rearrangements. Not all clones reach the TCRdb copy of this immuneACCESS table, which keeps in-frame sequences only. Checked studies attribute under half of the gap to unresolved V genes and leave the rest unexplained. That table gives V, J and clone size, and the DNA gave D and trimming. For this sample there are some 80,000 clones; approximately 90% appear just once. The ten largest clones represent just over 2.5% of the sample.

Input material: peripheral blood. The rearranged chain carries TRBV28 and TRBJ1-5; the D gene cannot be resolved reliably. This TCR came from a man aged 50 or older with COVID-19, enrolled during active disease. The CDR3 corresponds to CASSPLLRVSNQPQHF. The nucleotide sequence is TGTGCCAGCAGTCCACTATTACGAGTGTCCAATCAGCCCCAGCATTTT.